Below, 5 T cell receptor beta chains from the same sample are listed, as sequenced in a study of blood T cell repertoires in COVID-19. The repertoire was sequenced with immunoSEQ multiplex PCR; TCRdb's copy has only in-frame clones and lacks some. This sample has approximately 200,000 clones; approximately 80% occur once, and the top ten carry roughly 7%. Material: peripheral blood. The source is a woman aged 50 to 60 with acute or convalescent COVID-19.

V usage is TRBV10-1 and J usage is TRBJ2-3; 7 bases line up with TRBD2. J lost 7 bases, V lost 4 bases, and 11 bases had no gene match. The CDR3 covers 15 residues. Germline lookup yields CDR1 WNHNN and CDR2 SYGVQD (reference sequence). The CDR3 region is CASSGRASGFYTQYF. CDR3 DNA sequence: TGCGCCAGCAGTGGAAGGGCTAGCGGTTTTTATACGCAGTATTTT.

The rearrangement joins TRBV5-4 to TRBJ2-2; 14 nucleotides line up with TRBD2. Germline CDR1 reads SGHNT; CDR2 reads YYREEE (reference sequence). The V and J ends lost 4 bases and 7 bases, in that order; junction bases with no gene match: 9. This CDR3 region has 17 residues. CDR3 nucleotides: TGTGCCAGCAGCCGGGGGACTAGCGGGGGACGCGGCGGGGAGCTGTTTTTT. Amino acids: CASSRGTSGGRGGELFF.

The CDR3 DNA reads as TGTGCCACCAGCAGCGACAGGGCCCCTTCACCCCTCCACTTT. Its translation: CATSSDRAPSPLHF. V gene TRBV15 combines with J gene TRBJ1-6, with 7 bases aligning to TRBD1. J was trimmed by 9 bases and V by 3 bases; bases with no gene match: 5. Germline values: CDR1 LNHNV, CDR2 YYDKDF (reference sequence). The CDR3 sequence is 14 residues long.

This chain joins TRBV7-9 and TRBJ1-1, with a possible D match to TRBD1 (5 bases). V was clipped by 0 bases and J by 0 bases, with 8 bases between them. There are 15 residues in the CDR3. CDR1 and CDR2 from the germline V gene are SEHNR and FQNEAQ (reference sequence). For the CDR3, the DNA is TGTGCCAGCAGCTTAGCAACAGGACTGAACACTGAAGCTTTCTTT. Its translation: CASSLATGLNTEAFF.

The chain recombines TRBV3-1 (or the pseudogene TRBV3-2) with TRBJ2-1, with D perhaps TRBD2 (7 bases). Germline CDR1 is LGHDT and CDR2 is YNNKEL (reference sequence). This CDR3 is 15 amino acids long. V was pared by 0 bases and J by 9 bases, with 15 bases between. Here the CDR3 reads CASSQDTGGRGEQFF. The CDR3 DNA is TGTGCCAGCAGCCAAGATACCGGGGGGCGAGGTGAGCAGTTCTTC.